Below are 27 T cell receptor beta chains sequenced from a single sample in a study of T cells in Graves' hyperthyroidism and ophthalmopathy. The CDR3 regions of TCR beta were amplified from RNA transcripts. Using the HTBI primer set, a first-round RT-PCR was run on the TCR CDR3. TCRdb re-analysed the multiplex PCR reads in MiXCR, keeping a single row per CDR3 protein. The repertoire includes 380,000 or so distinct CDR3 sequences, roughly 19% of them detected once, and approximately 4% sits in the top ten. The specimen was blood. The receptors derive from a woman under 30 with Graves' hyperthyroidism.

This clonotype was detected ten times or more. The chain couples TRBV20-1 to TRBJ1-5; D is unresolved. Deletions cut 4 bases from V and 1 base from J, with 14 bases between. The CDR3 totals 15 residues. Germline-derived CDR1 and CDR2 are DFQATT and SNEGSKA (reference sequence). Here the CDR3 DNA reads TGCAGTGCTATCAATAGTAAAGGGAGCAATCAGCCCCAGCATTTT. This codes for CSAINSKGSNQPQHF.

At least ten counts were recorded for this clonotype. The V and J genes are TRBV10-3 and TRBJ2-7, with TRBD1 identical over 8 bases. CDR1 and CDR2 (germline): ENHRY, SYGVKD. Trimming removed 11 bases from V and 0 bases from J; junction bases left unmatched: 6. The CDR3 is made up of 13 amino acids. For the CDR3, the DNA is TGTGCCTCACTGGGACAGGTCTCCTACGAGCAGTACTTC. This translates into CASLGQVSYEQYF.

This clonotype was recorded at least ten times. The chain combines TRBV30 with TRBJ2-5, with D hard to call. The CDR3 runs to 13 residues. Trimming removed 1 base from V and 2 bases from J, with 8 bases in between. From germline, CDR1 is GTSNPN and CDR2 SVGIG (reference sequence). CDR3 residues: CAWSGSGQETQYF. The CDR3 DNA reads TGTGCCTGGAGTGGGTCTGGACAAGAGACCCAGTACTTC.

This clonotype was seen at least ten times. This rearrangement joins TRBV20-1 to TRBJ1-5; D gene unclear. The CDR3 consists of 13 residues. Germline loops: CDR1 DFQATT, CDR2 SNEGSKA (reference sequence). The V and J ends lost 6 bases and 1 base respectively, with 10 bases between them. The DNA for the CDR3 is TGCAGTGCGCCCCCCTCAAGCAATCAGCCCCAGCATTTT. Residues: CSAPPSSNQPQHF.

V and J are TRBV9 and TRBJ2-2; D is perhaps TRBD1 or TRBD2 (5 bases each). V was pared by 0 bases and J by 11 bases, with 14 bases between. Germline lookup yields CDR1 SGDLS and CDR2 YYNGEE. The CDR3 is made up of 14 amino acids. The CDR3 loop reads CASSVEGTLGELFF. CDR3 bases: TGTGCCAGCAGCGTAGAAGGGACCTTAGGAGAGCTGTTTTTT.

The DNA for the CDR3 is TGCGCCAGCAACCTACGCCCGGGGGCCCAGCCCCAGCATTTT. Protein sequence: CASNLRPGAQPQHF. The genes are TRBV5-1 and TRBJ1-5; D is perhaps TRBD1 (6 bases). The CDR3 has 14 amino acids. V lost 6 bases to trimming and J lost 7 bases, with 17 bases between them. The germline gives CDR1 SGHRS, CDR2 YFSETQ.

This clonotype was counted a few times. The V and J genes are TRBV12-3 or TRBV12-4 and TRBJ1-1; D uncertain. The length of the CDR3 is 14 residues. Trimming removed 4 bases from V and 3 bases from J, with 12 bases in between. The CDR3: CASSSLTWDTEAFF. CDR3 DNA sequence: TGTGCCAGCAGTTCCCTTACTTGGGACACTGAAGCTTTCTTT.

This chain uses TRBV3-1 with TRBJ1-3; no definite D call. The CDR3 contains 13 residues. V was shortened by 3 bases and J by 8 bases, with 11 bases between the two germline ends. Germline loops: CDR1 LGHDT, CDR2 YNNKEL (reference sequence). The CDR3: CASSQSGQDTIYF. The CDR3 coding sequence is TGTGCCAGCAGCCAGTCTGGTCAGGACACCATATATTTT.

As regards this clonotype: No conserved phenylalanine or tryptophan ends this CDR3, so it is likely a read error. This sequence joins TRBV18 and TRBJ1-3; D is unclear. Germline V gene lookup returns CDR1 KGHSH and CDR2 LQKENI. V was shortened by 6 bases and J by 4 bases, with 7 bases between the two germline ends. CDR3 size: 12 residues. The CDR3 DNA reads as TGTGCCAGCTCGTCCCCGGGAAACACCATATATTTG. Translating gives CASSSPGNTIYL.

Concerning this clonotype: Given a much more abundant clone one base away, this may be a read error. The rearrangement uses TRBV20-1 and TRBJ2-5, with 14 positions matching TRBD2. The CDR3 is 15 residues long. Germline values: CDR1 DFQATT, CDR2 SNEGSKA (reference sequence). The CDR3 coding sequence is TGCAGTGCTGGGTCCGGGACTAGCGGGGGAGGGACCAAGTACTTC. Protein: CSAGSGTSGGGTKYF.

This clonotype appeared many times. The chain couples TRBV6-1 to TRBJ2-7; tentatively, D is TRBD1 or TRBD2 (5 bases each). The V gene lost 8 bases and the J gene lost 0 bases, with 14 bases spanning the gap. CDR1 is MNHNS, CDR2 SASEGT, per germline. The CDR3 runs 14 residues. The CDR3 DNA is TGTGCCAGCCAGGGACGTCGGAGCTCCTACGAGCAGTACTTC. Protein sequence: CASQGRRSSYEQYF.

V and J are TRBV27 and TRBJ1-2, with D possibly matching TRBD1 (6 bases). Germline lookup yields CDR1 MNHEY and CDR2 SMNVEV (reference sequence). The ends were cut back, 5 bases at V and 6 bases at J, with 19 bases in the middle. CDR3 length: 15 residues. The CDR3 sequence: CASSPTLTGNHGYTF. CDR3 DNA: TGTGCCAGCAGTCCTACTCTCACAGGGAACCATGGCTACACCTTC.

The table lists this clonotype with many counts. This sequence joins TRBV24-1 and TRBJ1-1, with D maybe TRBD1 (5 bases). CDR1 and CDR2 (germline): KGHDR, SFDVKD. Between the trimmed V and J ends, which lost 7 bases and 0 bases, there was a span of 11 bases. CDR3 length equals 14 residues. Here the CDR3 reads CATRGQGVNTEAFF. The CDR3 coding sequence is TGTGCCACCAGAGGCCAGGGAGTGAACACTGAAGCTTTCTTT.

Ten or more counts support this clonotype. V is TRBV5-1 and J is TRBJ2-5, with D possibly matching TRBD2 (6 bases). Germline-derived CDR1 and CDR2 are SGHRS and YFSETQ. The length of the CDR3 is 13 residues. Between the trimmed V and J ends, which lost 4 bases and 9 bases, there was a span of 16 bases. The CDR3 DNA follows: TGCGCCAGCAGCACGAGGAGTAGGGAGGCCCAGTACTTC. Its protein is CASSTRSREAQYF.

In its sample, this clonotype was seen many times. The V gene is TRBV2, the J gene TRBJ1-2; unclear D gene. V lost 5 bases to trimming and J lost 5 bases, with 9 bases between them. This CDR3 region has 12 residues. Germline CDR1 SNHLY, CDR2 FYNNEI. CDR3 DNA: TGTGCCAGCAGTCGGAGCCCGTATGGCTACACCTTC. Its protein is CASSRSPYGYTF.

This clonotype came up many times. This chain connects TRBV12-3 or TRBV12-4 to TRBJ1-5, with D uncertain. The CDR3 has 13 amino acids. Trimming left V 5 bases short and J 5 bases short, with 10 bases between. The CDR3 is CASSRRVDQPQHF. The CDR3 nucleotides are TGTGCCAGCAGTAGGAGGGTCGATCAGCCCCAGCATTTT.

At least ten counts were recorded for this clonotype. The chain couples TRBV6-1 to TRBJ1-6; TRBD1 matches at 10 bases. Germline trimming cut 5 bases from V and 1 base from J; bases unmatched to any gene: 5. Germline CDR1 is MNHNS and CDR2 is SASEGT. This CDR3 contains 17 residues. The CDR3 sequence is CASSSRDRGSYNSPLHF. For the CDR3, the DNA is TGTGCCAGCAGTAGCCGGGACAGGGGTTCCTATAATTCACCCCTCCACTTT.

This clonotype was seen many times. The CDR3 region is CASSLIQWGLNQPQHF. CDR3 DNA sequence: TGTGCCAGCAGTTTAATCCAGTGGGGTTTGAATCAGCCCCAGCATTTT. The chain uses TRBV12-3 or TRBV12-4 and TRBJ1-5; D uncertain. The CDR3 covers 16 residues. V was shortened by 2 bases and J by 4 bases, with 15 bases between the two germline ends.

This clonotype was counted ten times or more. The CDR3 spells CASSEWGQDIGYTF. The CDR3 DNA sequence: TGCGCCAGCAGCGAATGGGGACAGGATATAGGCTACACCTTC. The chain employs TRBV5-1 and TRBJ1-2; 8 bases agree with TRBD1. V dropped 4 bases and J dropped 8; count of bases not matched to a gene: 10. The CDR3 has 14 amino acids. Germline CDR1 SGHRS, CDR2 YFSETQ.

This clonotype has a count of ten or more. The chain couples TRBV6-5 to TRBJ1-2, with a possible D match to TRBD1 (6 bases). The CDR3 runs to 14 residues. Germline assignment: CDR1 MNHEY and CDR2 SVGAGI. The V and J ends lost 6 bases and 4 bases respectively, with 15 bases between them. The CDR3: CASRRLGASYGYTF. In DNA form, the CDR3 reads TGTGCCAGCAGGAGGCTGGGGGCGAGCTATGGCTACACCTTC.

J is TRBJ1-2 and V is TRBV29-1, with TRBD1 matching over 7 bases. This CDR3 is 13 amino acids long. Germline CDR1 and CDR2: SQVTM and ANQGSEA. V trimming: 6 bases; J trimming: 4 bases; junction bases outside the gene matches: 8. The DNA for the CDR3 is TGCAGCGTGCGAACAGGGGAGAGCTATGGCTACACCTTC. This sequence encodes CSVRTGESYGYTF.

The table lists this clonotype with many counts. CDR3 in DNA: TGCGCCAGCAGCCCCTGGCAGGGGGCAGACGAGCAGTACTTC. As protein: CASSPWQGADEQYF. The gene calls are TRBV4-1 and TRBJ2-7; 8 nucleotides match TRBD1. The CDR3 has 14 amino acids. V shed 4 bases, J shed 5 bases, and the junction held 7 bases outside the gene matches. Looked up from germline, CDR1 is MGHRA and CDR2 is YSYEKL.

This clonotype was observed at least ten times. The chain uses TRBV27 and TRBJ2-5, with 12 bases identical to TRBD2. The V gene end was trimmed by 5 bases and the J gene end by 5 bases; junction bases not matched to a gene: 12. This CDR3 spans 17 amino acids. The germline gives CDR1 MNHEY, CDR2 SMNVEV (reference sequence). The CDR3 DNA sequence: TGTGCCAGCAGTCCTTCTCCGACTAGCGGGGGTCCGGAGACCCAGTACTTC. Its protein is CASSPSPTSGGPETQYF.

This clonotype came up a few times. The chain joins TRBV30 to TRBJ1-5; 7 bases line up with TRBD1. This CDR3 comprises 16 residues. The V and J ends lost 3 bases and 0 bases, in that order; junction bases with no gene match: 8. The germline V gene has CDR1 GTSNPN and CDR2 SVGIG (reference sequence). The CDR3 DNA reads TGTGCCTGGAGGACCGGGACAGACTATAGCAATCAGCCCCAGCATTTT. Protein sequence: CAWRTGTDYSNQPQHF.

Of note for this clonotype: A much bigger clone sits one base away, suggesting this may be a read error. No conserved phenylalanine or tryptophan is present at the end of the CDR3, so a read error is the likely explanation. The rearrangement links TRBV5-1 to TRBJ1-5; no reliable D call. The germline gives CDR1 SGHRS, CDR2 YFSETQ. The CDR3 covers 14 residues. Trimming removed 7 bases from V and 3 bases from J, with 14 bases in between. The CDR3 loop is CASRLGSPNQPQHL. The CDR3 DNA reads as TGCGCCAGCCGCCTGGGGAGCCCCAATCAGCCCCAGCATTTG.

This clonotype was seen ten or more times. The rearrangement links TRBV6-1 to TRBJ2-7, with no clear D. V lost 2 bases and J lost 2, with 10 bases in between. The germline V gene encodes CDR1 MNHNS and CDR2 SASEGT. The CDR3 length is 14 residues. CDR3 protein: CASSEHGKAYEQYF. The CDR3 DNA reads TGTGCCAGCAGTGAACACGGAAAGGCCTACGAGCAGTACTTC.

The CDR3 region is CASSSGQGVPEQYF. The CDR3, as DNA: TGTGCCAGCAGCTCGGGACAGGGAGTACCCGAGCAGTACTTC. The V gene is TRBV6-2 or TRBV6-3, the J gene TRBJ2-7; 9 bases agree with TRBD1. From germline, CDR1 is MNHEY and CDR2 SVGEGT. The J segment lost 6 bases and the V segment lost 6 bases, leaving 9 bases of the junction unmatched. This CDR3 is 14 amino acids long.